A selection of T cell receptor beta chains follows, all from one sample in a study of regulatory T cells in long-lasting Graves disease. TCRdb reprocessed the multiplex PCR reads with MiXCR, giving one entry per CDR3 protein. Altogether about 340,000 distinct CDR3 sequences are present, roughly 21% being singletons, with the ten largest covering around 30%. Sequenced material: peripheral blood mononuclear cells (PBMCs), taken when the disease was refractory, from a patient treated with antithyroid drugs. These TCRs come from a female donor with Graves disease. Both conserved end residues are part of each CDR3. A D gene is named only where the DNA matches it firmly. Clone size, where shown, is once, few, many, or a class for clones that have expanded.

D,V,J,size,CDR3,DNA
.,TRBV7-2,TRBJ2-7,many,CASSLNLGGYEQYF,TGTGCCAGCAGCTTAAATCTGGGGGGCTACGAGCAGTACTTC
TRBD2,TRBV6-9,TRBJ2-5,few,CASSYGSGGTFQETQYF,TGTGCCAGCAGTTATGGTAGCGGGGGGACCTTCCAAGAGACCCAGTACTTC
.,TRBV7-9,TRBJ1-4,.,CASSSIQGLNEKLFF,TGTGCCAGCAGCTCAATACAGGGCCTAAATGAAAAACTGTTTTTT
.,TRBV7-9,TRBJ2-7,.,CASSSIRYEQYF,TGTGCCAGCAGCTCAATCCGGTACGAGCAGTACTTC
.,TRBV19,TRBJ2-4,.,CASSFTGVVKNIQYF,TGTGCCAGTAGCTTCACCGGGGTCGTTAAAAACATTCAGTACTTC
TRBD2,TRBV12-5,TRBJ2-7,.,CASGLAPFGAGGPYEQYF,TGTGCTAGTGGTTTGGCCCCGTTTGGCGCGGGAGGGCCTTACGAGCAGTACTTC
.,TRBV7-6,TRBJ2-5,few,CASSLGRTGQETQYF,TGTGCCAGCAGCTTGGGGCGGACGGGCCAAGAGACCCAGTACTTC
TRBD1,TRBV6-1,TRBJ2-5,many,CATQSRDRVETQYF,TGTGCCACCCAATCCAGGGACAGGGTAGAGACCCAGTACTTC
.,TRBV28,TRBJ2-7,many,CASSSSTGPIAEQYF,TGTGCCAGCAGTTCCTCGACAGGCCCGATTGCGGAGCAGTACTTC
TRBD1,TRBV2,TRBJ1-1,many,CASSEAQGWNTEAFF,TGTGCCAGCAGTGAAGCACAGGGGTGGAACACTGAAGCTTTCTTT
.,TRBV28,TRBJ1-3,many,CASSLRQRQGPSGNTIYF,TGTGCCAGCAGTTTACGTCAGCGGCAGGGCCCCTCTGGAAACACCATATATTTT
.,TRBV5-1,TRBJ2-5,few,CASSLASKETQYF,TGCGCCAGCAGCTTGGCGTCAAAGGAGACCCAGTACTTC
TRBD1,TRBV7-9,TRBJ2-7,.,CASSPLTGGSYEQYF,TGTGCCAGCAGCCCCCTGACAGGGGGCTCCTACGAGCAGTACTTC
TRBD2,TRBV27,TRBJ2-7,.,CASAGIGTSNEQYF,TGTGCCAGCGCAGGTATTGGGACTAGCAACGAGCAGTACTTC
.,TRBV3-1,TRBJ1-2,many,CATRDLSDGYTF,TGTGCCACAAGGGACTTGTCGGATGGCTACACCTTC
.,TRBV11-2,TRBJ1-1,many,CASSSWRWTAELNTEAFF,TGTGCCAGCAGCTCGTGGAGGTGGACGGCGGAACTGAACACTGAAGCTTTCTTT
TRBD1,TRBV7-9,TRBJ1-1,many,CATPGGLGTEAFF,TGTGCCACGCCAGGGGGATTGGGGACTGAAGCTTTCTTT
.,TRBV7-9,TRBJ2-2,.,CASSSENTGELFF,TGTGCCAGCAGCTCAGAGAACACCGGGGAGCTGTTTTTT
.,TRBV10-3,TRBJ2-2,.,CAIRSATSTGELFF,TGTGCCATCAGGTCGGCCACCTCCACCGGGGAGCTGTTTTTT
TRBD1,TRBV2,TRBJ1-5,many,CASSARGQGGQPQHF,TGTGCCAGCAGCGCTAGGGGACAGGGGGGTCAGCCCCAGCATTTT
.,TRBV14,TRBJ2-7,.,CASSHGGMISYEQYF,TGTGCCAGCAGCCACGGAGGGATGATCTCCTACGAGCAGTACTTC
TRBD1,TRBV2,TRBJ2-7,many,CASRGTVRRGYEQYF,TGTGCCAGCAGAGGGACAGTTAGACGGGGTTACGAGCAGTACTTC
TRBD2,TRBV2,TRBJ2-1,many,CASQLGGNNEQFF,TGTGCCAGCCAATTGGGAGGGAACAATGAGCAGTTCTTC
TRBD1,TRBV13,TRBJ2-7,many,CASSPSGQGAGYEQYF,TGTGCCAGCAGCCCAAGTGGACAGGGGGCAGGTTACGAGCAGTACTTC
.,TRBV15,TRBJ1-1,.,CATSRTVNTEAFF,TGTGCCACCAGCAGAACGGTGAACACTGAAGCTTTCTTT
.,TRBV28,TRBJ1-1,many,CASSLPGREAFF,TGTGCCAGCAGTTTACCGGGACGTGAAGCTTTCTTT
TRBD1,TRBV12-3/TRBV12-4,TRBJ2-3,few,CASRYRDRATDTQYF,TGTGCCAGCAGATACCGGGACAGGGCGACAGATACGCAGTATTTT